Reported below is one TCR beta chain. In germline, CDR1 is MDHEN, CDR2 SYDVKM. V was cut by 7 bases and J by 4 bases, with 11 bases left in between. The length of the CDR3 is 14 residues. The sample comes from a study of T cells in Graves' hyperthyroidism and ophthalmopathy. It was considered stable Graves' hyperthyroidism when ophthalmopathy did not progress within 18 months. Amplified regions were TCR beta CDR3 sequences from RNA transcripts. Carried out on the TCR CDR3, a first-round RT-PCR used the HTBI primer set. TCRdb recomputed calls from the multiplex PCR reads with MiXCR, one row per CDR3 protein. The sample holds a few hundred thousand distinct CDR3 sequences, about 20% seen once.

The clonotype was recovered from a man aged 18 to 35 with Graves' hyperthyroidism. Sequenced: blood. V is TRBV28 and J is TRBJ1-6; D ambiguous. The CDR3 loop reads CASNYKDYNSPLHF. The CDR3 nucleotides are TGTGCCAGCAATTATAAGGATTATAATTCACCCCTCCACTTT.